Following are 8 T cell receptor beta chains from one sample sequenced in a study of T cell changes during pregnancy in multiple sclerosis. The method was immunoSEQ multiplex PCR; TCRdb's version includes in-frame clones alone and lacks a portion of them. Of 70,000 to 100,000 clones in the sample, 94% are singletons; the top ten hold 2% to 2.5%. The source was peripheral blood, collected in the third trimester of pregnancy. Receptor source: a female donor with multiple sclerosis, enrolled in a pregnancy study.

The V gene is TRBV2, the J gene TRBJ2-6; 13 bases agree with TRBD2. Germline assignment: CDR1 SNHLY and CDR2 FYNNEI. J gave up 2 bases and V 4 bases, and 2 bases lay outside the gene matches. This CDR3 comprises 17 residues. The CDR3 nucleotides read TGTGCCAGCAGTGTAGGACTAGCGGGAGCTGGGGCCAACGTCCTGACTTTC. Amino acid sequence: CASSVGLAGAGANVLTF. Combining the CDR3 with reference TRBV2 and TRBJ2-6 gives the whole variable domain EPEVTQTPSHQVTQMGQEVILRCVPISNHLYFYWYRQILGQKVEFLVSFYNNEISEKSEIFDDQFSVERPDGSNFTLKIRSTKLEDSAMYFCASSVGLAGAGANVLTFGAGSRLTVL.

The rearrangement uses TRBV2 and TRBJ2-5; 11 nucleotides line up with TRBD2. Germline CDR1 SNHLY, CDR2 FYNNEI. This CDR3 has 16 residues. V lost 3 bases and J lost 3; bases outside the gene matches: 6. For the CDR3, the DNA is TGTGCCAGCAGTGAGGGGGCACTAGCGGGAGAAGAGACCCAGTACTTC. Its translation: CASSEGALAGEETQYF.

The V and J genes are TRBV5-4 and TRBJ2-1; 13 bases map to TRBD2. Trimming took 2 bases from V and 6 from J; bases not matched to a gene: 5. The CDR3 consists of 16 residues. Germline loops: CDR1 SGHNT, CDR2 YYREEE (reference sequence). The CDR3 coding sequence is TGTGCCAGCAGCTTTGGACTAGCGGGAGCAGGCAATGAGCAGTTCTTC. Its translation: CASSFGLAGAGNEQFF. Together with reference TRBV5-4 and TRBJ2-1, the CDR3 gives the full variable domain: ETGVTQSPTHLIKTRGQQVTLRCSSQSGHNTVSWYQQALGQGPQFIFQYYREEENGRGNFPPRFSGLQFPNYSSELNVNALELDDSALYLCASSFGLAGAGNEQFFGPGTRLTVL.

The chain links TRBV14 to TRBJ2-7, with D unclear. In germline, CDR1 is SGHDN, CDR2 FVKESK. The V end lost 2 bases, the J end lost 2 bases, and 10 bases lay between the germline ends. The CDR3 is 14 residues long. The CDR3 DNA reads as TGTGCCAGCAGCCAAATAGACGGAGCCTACGAGCAGTACTTC. The encoded protein is CASSQIDGAYEQYF.

The chain is built from TRBV7-2 and TRBJ1-4, with D possibly being TRBD1 (5 bases). V was trimmed by 5 bases and J by 8 bases, leaving 18 bases between them. Germline loops: CDR1 SGHTA, CDR2 FQGNSA. This CDR3 is built from 15 residues. This CDR3 reads CASSLDNGLGEKLFF. For the CDR3, the DNA is TGTGCCAGCAGCCTGGACAATGGGCTGGGAGAAAAACTGTTTTTT.

The chain recombines TRBV30 with TRBJ2-7; 12 nucleotides match TRBD2. The V and J ends lost 2 bases and 4 bases, in that order; junction bases with no gene match: 9. The germline gives CDR1 GTSNPN, CDR2 SVGIG (reference sequence). The CDR3 contains 16 residues. The CDR3 DNA is TGTGCCTGGAGTAACCCCGGGACTAGCGGGCGTTACGAGCAGTACTTC. Encoded protein: CAWSNPGTSGRYEQYF.

The chain employs TRBV10-3 and TRBJ1-2; the match to TRBD1 covers 7 bases. The J segment lost 3 bases and the V segment lost 8 bases, leaving 12 bases of the junction unmatched. The germline gives CDR1 ENHRY, CDR2 SYGVKD. The CDR3 runs to 15 residues. The CDR3 sequence: CAIYLTGPGDYGYTF. DNA of the CDR3: TGTGCCATCTACTTGACAGGGCCGGGCGACTATGGCTACACCTTC.

CDR3 protein: CASSRLGGSNTGELFF. CDR3 sequence (DNA): TGCGCCAGCAGCCGCTTGGGCGGGTCGAACACCGGGGAGCTGTTTTTT. The chain carries TRBV5-1 and TRBJ2-2, with D maybe TRBD2 (5 bases). Trimming pared 4 bases from V and 0 bases from J, leaving 13 bases between. The CDR3 length is 16 residues. Germline V gives CDR1 SGHRS, CDR2 YFSETQ.